This is a list of T cell receptor beta chains from one sample in a study of blood T cell repertoires in COVID-19. Generated by immunoSEQ multiplex PCR, the TCRdb table keeps only in-frame clones and is missing some. The table shows about 87,000 clones, with roughly nine tenths occurring only once. The sample comprised peripheral blood. The receptors come from a woman older than 75 with active COVID-19. Each CDR3 is given with its conserved first and last residue. A D gene is named only where the DNA matches it firmly. A clone size is listed for some rows: how often the clone was seen (once, few, many), or a class if it is expanded.

CDR3 protein	CDR3 DNA	J gene	V gene	D gene	clone size
CASSPRGRGTYNEQFF	TGTGCCAGCAGCCCTCGCGGCCGGGGTACCTACAATGAGCAGTTCTTC	TRBJ2-1	TRBV11-2	-	-
CASSYSGSVNSGNTIYF	TGTGCCAGCAGCTATTCCGGGTCGGTAAACTCTGGAAACACCATATATTTT	TRBJ1-3	TRBV7-2	-	-
CSASGAGINIQYF	TGCAGTGCTAGTGGTGCAGGGATAAACATTCAGTACTTC	TRBJ2-4	TRBV20-1	-	-
CASSLDPGGRTEAFF	TGTGCCAGCAGCTTAGACCCGGGGGGTCGGACTGAAGCTTTCTTT	TRBJ1-1	TRBV11-1	-	-
CASSLGGPNSPLHF	TGTGCCAGCAGTTTGGGAGGGCCGAATTCACCCCTCCACTTT	TRBJ1-6	TRBV28	-	once
CASSPSGSVAGELFF	TGTGCTAGCAGCCCCAGCGGGAGCGTCGCCGGGGAGCTGTTTTTT	TRBJ2-2	TRBV7-7	TRBD2	-
CASNTLADSTDTQYF	TGTGCCAGCAATACGCTAGCGGATAGCACAGATACGCAGTATTTT	TRBJ2-3	TRBV27	TRBD2	once
CASSPGVGSNEKLFF	TGTGCCAGCAGTCCAGGGGTCGGCTCTAATGAAAAACTGTTTTTT	TRBJ1-4	TRBV28	-	once
CASSLWGRQLNTEAFF	TGTGCCAGCAGCTTGTGGGGTCGACAGCTAAACACTGAAGCTTTCTTT	TRBJ1-1	TRBV5-6	-	-
CASSALAAGSYEQYF	TGTGCCAGCAGCGCACTAGCGGCTGGGTCCTACGAGCAGTACTTC	TRBJ2-7	TRBV7-2	TRBD2	-
CASRLGGVRLAGSSQYF	TGTGCCAGCAGACTGGGAGGGGTGAGACTAGCGGGATCGTCCCAGTACTTC	TRBJ2-5	TRBV28	TRBD2	-
CASSLLQIQETQYF	TGTGCCAGCAGTTTGCTACAGATCCAAGAGACCCAGTACTTC	TRBJ2-5	TRBV28	-	-
CASSEQGGYGYTF	TGTGCCAGCAGTGAGCAGGGAGGTTATGGCTACACCTTC	TRBJ1-2	TRBV2	-	-
CASSPGGAANYGYTF	TGTGCCAGCTCACCAGGAGGGGCAGCTAACTATGGCTACACCTTC	TRBJ1-2	TRBV18	-	-
CASSPTHGGPYNEQFF	TGTGCCAGCAGTCCTACACACGGAGGGCCTTACAATGAGCAGTTCTTC	TRBJ2-1	TRBV28	-	-
CASGRERQETQYF	TGTGCCAGCGGCCGTGAGCGCCAAGAGACCCAGTACTTC	TRBJ2-5	TRBV6-5	-	-
CASSGGTGNWNEQFF	TGTGCCAGCAGCGGCGGGACAGGTAACTGGAATGAGCAGTTCTTC	TRBJ2-1	TRBV9	TRBD1	-
CASSEMGAGFNSPLHF	TGTGCCAGCTCGGAGATGGGGGCAGGATTCAATTCACCCCTCCACTTT	TRBJ1-6	TRBV18	-	-
CASSPQVGRELFF	TGTGCCAGCTCACCACAGGTGGGCCGGGAGCTGTTTTTT	TRBJ2-2	TRBV18	-	few
CASSQGGGSGRANTQYF	TGCGCCAGCAGCCAAGGAGGGGGTAGCGGGAGGGCCAATACGCAGTATTTT	TRBJ2-3	TRBV4-3	TRBD2	-
CATSDFMYGYTF	TGTGCCACCAGTGATTTTATGTATGGCTACACCTTC	TRBJ1-2	TRBV24-1	-	-
CASSLTSGGKNIQYF	TGTGCCAGCAGCTTGACTAGCGGAGGCAAAAACATTCAGTACTTC	TRBJ2-4	TRBV5-4	TRBD2	-
CASSSTQGGYGGYTF	TGTGCCAGTAGTTCCACCCAGGGAGGATACGGCGGCTACACCTTC	TRBJ1-2	TRBV19	-	-
CASSVATHGTDTQYF	TGTGCCAGCAGCGTAGCGACTCACGGAACAGATACGCAGTATTTT	TRBJ2-3	TRBV9	-	-
CASSQDGRYSYEQYF	TGTGCCAGCAGCCAAGATGGTCGGTACTCCTACGAGCAGTACTTC	TRBJ2-7	TRBV3-1/TRBV3-2	-	once
CASSFSGVAEAFF	TGTGCCAGCAGTTTTTCAGGGGTCGCTGAAGCTTTCTTT	TRBJ1-1	TRBV12-3/TRBV12-4	-	-
CATSDLAGLATDTQYF	TGTGCCACCAGTGATTTAGCGGGCTTAGCCACAGATACGCAGTATTTT	TRBJ2-3	TRBV24-1	-	once
CASSLDVTSGSTDTQYF	TGTGCCAGCAGCTTAGATGTGACTAGCGGTAGCACAGATACGCAGTATTTT	TRBJ2-3	TRBV7-9	TRBD2	-
CASSPQGSFDYGYTF	TGTGCCAGCAGCCCACAGGGTAGTTTCGACTATGGCTACACCTTC	TRBJ1-2	TRBV7-2	-	-
CASSFVGAIYVPGELFF	TGTGCCAGCAGCTTCGTTGGGGCCATATACGTGCCCGGGGAGCTGTTTTTT	TRBJ2-2	TRBV7-8	-	once
CASSPNFNTGELFF	TGTGCCAGCAGCCCCAACTTTAACACCGGGGAGCTGTTTTTT	TRBJ2-2	TRBV7-9	-	-
CASSPRRDTQYF	TGTGCCAGCAGCCCCCGGAGGGATACGCAGTATTTT	TRBJ2-3	TRBV5-4	-	-
CASSLGQGKYF	TGTGCCAGCAGCTTAGGACAGGGGAAGTACTTC	TRBJ2-7	TRBV7-8	TRBD1	-
CASLSYGSYEQYF	TGTGCCAGCCTTTCCTACGGTTCCTACGAGCAGTACTTC	TRBJ2-7	TRBV28	-	-
CASIPQKLGSYNEQFF	TGTGCCTCCATACCCCAAAAACTAGGGTCCTACAATGAGCAGTTCTTC	TRBJ2-1	TRBV28	-	-
CASSEAIRTGVYEQFF	TGTGCCAGCAGTGAAGCTATCCGGACAGGGGTGTATGAGCAGTTCTTC	TRBJ2-1	TRBV2	TRBD1	once
CATSDSLSAEQYF	TGTGCCACCAGTGATTCGTTGAGCGCGGAACAGTACTTC	TRBJ2-7	TRBV24-1	-	-
CARSDDRAANEKLFF	TGTGCCAGAAGCGATGACAGGGCGGCTAATGAAAAACTGTTTTTT	TRBJ1-4	TRBV5-3	TRBD1	once
CASSLGGGGLGAQYF	TGTGCCAGCAGCCTAGGGGGAGGGGGACTCGGGGCCCAGTACTTC	TRBJ2-5	TRBV7-2	-	-